This T cell receptor (beta chain) is drawn from a study of cytomegalovirus exposure and HLA in healthy donors. Overall study context: In a later analysis, it was reported that the approximately 120 validation repertoires had been produced on the same platform as the 690 or so repertoires belonging to the first cohort. Study conclusions and caveats: Reported results showed that the classifier diagnosed cytomegalovirus status with high specificity and sensitivity. The study recorded about 160 TCR beta chains that were cytomegalovirus-associated.

Remarks on this clone: The antigen remains unidentified.

V lost 3 bases to trimming and J lost 8 bases; unmatched junction nucleotides: 12. This CDR3 is built from 15 residues. In germline, CDR1 is LGHNA, CDR2 YSLEER. This table comes from immunoSEQ multiplex PCR, and its TCRdb copy is limited to in-frame clones, with some not included. This table has roughly 300,000 clones, roughly 85% appearing once. Input material: PBMCs. This sequence was found in a woman in her late teens or twenties in good health and CMV-seronegative. This chain connects TRBV4-3 to TRBJ1-1; 7 bases agree with TRBD1. The CDR3 loop reads CASSQRVVGQAEAFF. CDR3 nucleotides: TGCGCCAGCAGCCAGCGCGTCGTTGGACAGGCCGAAGCTTTCTTT.